A selection of T cell receptor beta chains follows, all from one sample in a study of spatial heterogeneity in lung cancer. TCRdb analysed the 5' RACE reads with MiXCR anew, one entry per CDR3 protein. The sample records 1,100 or so distinct CDR3 sequences, almost 30% being singletons. The specimen was lung tumor tissue, collected at surgery. The receptors come from a male donor with early-stage non-small cell lung cancer. Both conserved end residues are part of each CDR3. A D gene is named only where the DNA matches it firmly. Expanded clones get a size class; other rows say once, few or many, or leave the size out.

j_call: TRBJ2-7; d_call: TRBD1; clone_size: .; v_call: TRBV18; cdr3_aa: CASSPPEQGAGEQYF; cdr3_nt: TGTGCCAGCTCACCACCGGAACAGGGGGCGGGTGAGCAGTACTTC
j_call: TRBJ1-1; d_call: TRBD1; clone_size: .; v_call: TRBV6-1; cdr3_aa: CASKQGARMNTEAFF; cdr3_nt: TGTGCCAGCAAACAGGGGGCGCGGATGAACACTGAAGCTTTCTTT
j_call: TRBJ2-5; d_call: TRBD1; clone_size: .; v_call: TRBV7-2; cdr3_aa: CASSSMGQPQETQYF; cdr3_nt: TGTGCCAGCAGTTCAATGGGACAGCCCCAAGAGACCCAGTACTTC
j_call: TRBJ2-6; d_call: .; clone_size: .; v_call: TRBV20-1; cdr3_aa: CSAPEAPGANVLTF; cdr3_nt: TGCAGTGCCCCCGAGGCGCCTGGGGCCAACGTCCTGACTTTC
j_call: TRBJ1-5; d_call: .; clone_size: few; v_call: TRBV7-9; cdr3_aa: CASSLGGEGQPQHF; cdr3_nt: TGTGCCAGCAGCTTGGGCGGGGAAGGGCAGCCCCAGCATTTT
j_call: TRBJ2-3; d_call: .; clone_size: .; v_call: TRBV12-3/TRBV12-4; cdr3_aa: CASSPSGDTQYF; cdr3_nt: TGTGCCAGCAGTCCCTCTGGAGATACGCAGTATTTT
j_call: TRBJ1-1; d_call: .; clone_size: few; v_call: TRBV28; cdr3_aa: CASSSPPDRMNTEAFF; cdr3_nt: TGTGCCAGCAGTTCCCCTCCCGACAGGATGAACACTGAAGCTTTCTTT
j_call: TRBJ2-2; d_call: TRBD1; clone_size: .; v_call: TRBV7-2; cdr3_aa: CASSSMTLDRGKTGELFF; cdr3_nt: TGTGCCAGCAGCTCCATGACCCTGGACAGGGGGAAAACCGGGGAGCTGTTTTTT
j_call: TRBJ1-4; d_call: .; clone_size: large; v_call: TRBV20-1; cdr3_aa: CSARDYWKLFF; cdr3_nt: TGCAGTGCTAGAGATTATTGGAAACTGTTTTTT
j_call: TRBJ2-1; d_call: TRBD1; clone_size: .; v_call: TRBV19; cdr3_aa: CASSSGQGAVGEQFF; cdr3_nt: TGTGCCAGTAGCTCGGGACAGGGGGCCGTGGGTGAGCAGTTCTTC
j_call: TRBJ2-1; d_call: .; clone_size: .; v_call: TRBV27; cdr3_aa: CASSLGSYNEQFF; cdr3_nt: TGTGCCAGCAGTTTAGGCTCCTACAATGAGCAGTTCTTC
j_call: TRBJ2-7; d_call: .; clone_size: large; v_call: TRBV19; cdr3_aa: CASSISTAGEQYF; cdr3_nt: TGTGCCAGTAGTATTAGCACCGCGGGGGAGCAGTACTTC
j_call: TRBJ1-5; d_call: .; clone_size: .; v_call: TRBV11-2; cdr3_aa: CASSPFPDSYHSNQPQHF; cdr3_nt: TGTGCCAGCAGCCCGTTCCCCGACTCCTATCATAGCAATCAGCCCCAGCATTTT
j_call: TRBJ1-1; d_call: .; clone_size: .; v_call: TRBV2; cdr3_aa: CARNPPVNTEAFF; cdr3_nt: TGTGCCAGAAATCCGCCAGTGAACACTGAAGCTTTCTTT
j_call: TRBJ1-3; d_call: TRBD1; clone_size: .; v_call: TRBV20-1; cdr3_aa: CSAADRGSGNTIYF; cdr3_nt: TGCAGTGCAGCCGACAGGGGCTCTGGAAACACCATATATTTT
j_call: TRBJ1-1; d_call: .; clone_size: few; v_call: TRBV2; cdr3_aa: CASSRELNTEAFF; cdr3_nt: TGTGCCAGCTCTCGAGAGTTGAACACTGAAGCTTTCTTT
j_call: TRBJ2-7; d_call: .; clone_size: .; v_call: TRBV6-1; cdr3_aa: CASSGGTVILEQYF; cdr3_nt: TGTGCCAGCAGTGGCGGGACCGTCATCTTGGAGCAGTACTTC
j_call: TRBJ2-3; d_call: .; clone_size: few; v_call: TRBV3-1; cdr3_aa: CASSQYQGLGDTQYF; cdr3_nt: TGTGCCAGCAGCCAATACCAAGGTTTGGGAGATACGCAGTATTTT
j_call: TRBJ2-3; d_call: .; clone_size: .; v_call: TRBV29-1; cdr3_aa: CSVELSGANTQYF; cdr3_nt: TGCAGCGTTGAACTGTCAGGGGCTAATACGCAGTATTTT
j_call: TRBJ1-1; d_call: .; clone_size: .; v_call: TRBV3-1; cdr3_aa: CASSQRGTEGQAFF; cdr3_nt: TGTGCCAGCAGCCAACGCGGGACCGAAGGTCAAGCTTTCTTT
j_call: TRBJ2-5; d_call: .; clone_size: large; v_call: TRBV7-2; cdr3_aa: CASSLVIGEETQYF; cdr3_nt: TGTGCCAGCAGCTTAGTAATCGGGGAAGAGACCCAGTACTTC
j_call: TRBJ1-3; d_call: .; clone_size: .; v_call: TRBV12-3/TRBV12-4; cdr3_aa: CASTLSGNTIYF; cdr3_nt: TGTGCCAGCACCCTCTCTGGAAACACCATATATTTT
j_call: TRBJ2-5; d_call: TRBD1; clone_size: .; v_call: TRBV7-8; cdr3_aa: CASSDRGYPRETQYF; cdr3_nt: TGTGCCAGCAGCGACAGGGGGTACCCCAGAGAGACCCAGTACTTC
j_call: TRBJ2-5; d_call: TRBD2; clone_size: few; v_call: TRBV7-2; cdr3_aa: CASSTSASAGAGGTQYF; cdr3_nt: TGTGCCAGCAGCACCTCTGCATCAGCGGGGGCGGGTGGGACCCAGTACTTC
j_call: TRBJ2-7; d_call: .; clone_size: .; v_call: TRBV12-3/TRBV12-4; cdr3_aa: CASSLSRDEQYF; cdr3_nt: TGTGCCAGCAGTTTAAGTCGGGACGAGCAGTACTTC
j_call: TRBJ2-1; d_call: TRBD2; clone_size: few; v_call: TRBV28; cdr3_aa: CASSISGGEQFF; cdr3_nt: TGTGCCAGCAGTATAAGCGGGGGTGAGCAGTTCTTC
j_call: TRBJ2-6; d_call: TRBD1; clone_size: few; v_call: TRBV6-2/TRBV6-3; cdr3_aa: CASTVQGAGANVLTF; cdr3_nt: TGTGCCAGCACCGTACAGGGGGCTGGGGCCAACGTCCTGACTTTC
j_call: TRBJ1-4; d_call: TRBD1; clone_size: .; v_call: TRBV2; cdr3_aa: CASSTQGATNEKLFF; cdr3_nt: TGTGCCAGCAGTACTCAGGGGGCAACTAATGAAAAACTGTTTTTT
j_call: TRBJ1-2; d_call: .; clone_size: .; v_call: TRBV12-3/TRBV12-4; cdr3_aa: CASSYPGYGYTF; cdr3_nt: TGTGCCAGCAGTTATCCAGGGTATGGCTACACCTTC
j_call: TRBJ1-5; d_call: .; clone_size: .; v_call: TRBV18; cdr3_aa: CASSPGYSNQPQHF; cdr3_nt: TGTGCCAGCTCACCGGGATATAGCAATCAGCCCCAGCATTTT
j_call: TRBJ2-4; d_call: TRBD2; clone_size: .; v_call: TRBV19; cdr3_aa: CASRAGDKDGRRTKNIQYF; cdr3_nt: TGTGCCAGCCGAGCGGGGGACAAGGACGGACGAAGAACCAAAAACATTCAGTACTTC
j_call: TRBJ2-7; d_call: TRBD1; clone_size: .; v_call: TRBV7-2; cdr3_aa: CASSARQGPYEQYF; cdr3_nt: TGTGCCAGCAGCGCCCGACAGGGGCCCTACGAGCAGTACTTC
j_call: TRBJ2-3; d_call: TRBD2; clone_size: .; v_call: TRBV4-2; cdr3_aa: CASSVREDASTDTQYF; cdr3_nt: TGTGCCAGCAGTGTTCGGGAGGACGCTAGCACAGATACGCAGTATTTT
j_call: TRBJ1-3; d_call: TRBD1; clone_size: .; v_call: TRBV6-6; cdr3_aa: CASSPSGTARNTIYF; cdr3_nt: TGTGCCAGCAGCCCCTCCGGGACAGCCAGAAACACCATATATTTT
j_call: TRBJ2-7; d_call: .; clone_size: .; v_call: TRBV29-1; cdr3_aa: CSAGHTGEQYF; cdr3_nt: TGCAGCGCAGGACACACGGGCGAGCAGTACTTC
j_call: TRBJ1-6; d_call: .; clone_size: .; v_call: TRBV7-6; cdr3_aa: CASSLEEASNSPLHF; cdr3_nt: TGTGCCAGCAGCTTAGAGGAGGCCTCCAATTCACCCCTCCACTTT
j_call: TRBJ2-2; d_call: TRBD1; clone_size: medium-sized; v_call: TRBV29-1; cdr3_aa: CSVEGQGAPGELFF; cdr3_nt: TGCAGCGTTGAAGGACAGGGGGCTCCCGGGGAGCTGTTTTTT
j_call: TRBJ1-2; d_call: TRBD1; clone_size: .; v_call: TRBV28; cdr3_aa: CASSPIDRDSYGYTF; cdr3_nt: TGTGCCAGCAGTCCGATAGACAGGGATAGCTATGGCTACACCTTC
j_call: TRBJ2-7; d_call: TRBD1; clone_size: few; v_call: TRBV7-2; cdr3_aa: CASSFDDRVSYEQYF; cdr3_nt: TGTGCCAGCAGCTTTGACGACAGGGTCTCCTACGAGCAGTACTTC
j_call: TRBJ2-3; d_call: .; clone_size: .; v_call: TRBV29-1; cdr3_aa: CSCKGQRMDTQYF; cdr3_nt: TGCAGCTGTAAGGGACAACGCATGGATACGCAGTATTTT
j_call: TRBJ2-2; d_call: TRBD2; clone_size: large; v_call: TRBV7-3; cdr3_aa: CATQLAGDGTGELFF; cdr3_nt: TGTGCCACCCAACTAGCGGGAGATGGCACCGGGGAGCTGTTTTTT
j_call: TRBJ1-4; d_call: TRBD1; clone_size: medium-sized; v_call: TRBV11-2; cdr3_aa: CASSPGQGEEKLFF; cdr3_nt: TGTGCCAGCAGCCCGGGACAGGGGGAGGAAAAACTGTTTTTT
j_call: TRBJ2-3; d_call: .; clone_size: .; v_call: TRBV7-2; cdr3_aa: CASSSETTQYF; cdr3_nt: TGTGCCAGCAGCTCCGAGACTACGCAGTATTTT
j_call: TRBJ1-2; d_call: .; clone_size: medium-sized; v_call: TRBV7-8; cdr3_aa: CASSLNLQGGLGGYTF; cdr3_nt: TGTGCCAGCAGCTTAAACCTCCAAGGGGGTTTGGGTGGCTACACCTTC
j_call: TRBJ2-5; d_call: .; clone_size: few; v_call: TRBV5-1; cdr3_aa: CANLSQGSPETQYF; cdr3_nt: TGCGCCAACCTCTCTCAGGGATCCCCAGAGACCCAGTACTTC
j_call: TRBJ2-1; d_call: TRBD2; clone_size: .; v_call: TRBV24-1; cdr3_aa: CATSPSRLAGENEQFF; cdr3_nt: TGTGCCACCAGTCCATCCCGACTAGCGGGAGAGAATGAGCAGTTCTTC
j_call: TRBJ1-2; d_call: .; clone_size: few; v_call: TRBV2; cdr3_aa: CASQPQDDYGYTF; cdr3_nt: TGTGCCAGCCAGCCCCAGGACGATTATGGCTACACCTTC
j_call: TRBJ2-3; d_call: .; clone_size: .; v_call: TRBV20-1; cdr3_aa: CSATGYTQYF; cdr3_nt: TGCAGTGCGACGGGGTATACGCAGTATTTT
j_call: TRBJ1-2; d_call: .; clone_size: large; v_call: TRBV9; cdr3_aa: CASSEDVSYGYTF; cdr3_nt: TGTGCCAGCAGTGAGGACGTGAGCTATGGCTACACCTTC
j_call: TRBJ1-2; d_call: .; clone_size: .; v_call: TRBV10-2; cdr3_aa: CASSESRGDPIGYTF; cdr3_nt: TGCGCCAGCAGTGAGTCTCGTGGGGACCCCATTGGCTACACCTTC
j_call: TRBJ2-2; d_call: .; clone_size: few; v_call: TRBV19; cdr3_aa: CASSITPAGSNTGELFF; cdr3_nt: TGTGCCAGTAGTATTACCCCCGCGGGGTCGAACACCGGGGAGCTGTTTTTT
j_call: TRBJ2-1; d_call: .; clone_size: few; v_call: TRBV6-2/TRBV6-3; cdr3_aa: CASTKLSYNEQFF; cdr3_nt: TGTGCCAGCACTAAACTATCCTACAATGAGCAGTTCTTC
j_call: TRBJ2-7; d_call: .; clone_size: .; v_call: TRBV20-1; cdr3_aa: CSAREPGPQAQYF; cdr3_nt: TGCAGTGCTAGAGAACCGGGCCCCCAGGCGCAGTACTTC
j_call: TRBJ2-7; d_call: .; clone_size: large; v_call: TRBV7-9; cdr3_aa: CASNRDGYEQYF; cdr3_nt: TGTGCCAGCAACCGGGACGGTTACGAGCAGTACTTC
j_call: TRBJ2-3; d_call: TRBD2; clone_size: large; v_call: TRBV11-2; cdr3_aa: CASSLISGGRDTQYF; cdr3_nt: TGTGCCAGCAGCTTAATTAGCGGGGGCCGAGATACGCAGTATTTT